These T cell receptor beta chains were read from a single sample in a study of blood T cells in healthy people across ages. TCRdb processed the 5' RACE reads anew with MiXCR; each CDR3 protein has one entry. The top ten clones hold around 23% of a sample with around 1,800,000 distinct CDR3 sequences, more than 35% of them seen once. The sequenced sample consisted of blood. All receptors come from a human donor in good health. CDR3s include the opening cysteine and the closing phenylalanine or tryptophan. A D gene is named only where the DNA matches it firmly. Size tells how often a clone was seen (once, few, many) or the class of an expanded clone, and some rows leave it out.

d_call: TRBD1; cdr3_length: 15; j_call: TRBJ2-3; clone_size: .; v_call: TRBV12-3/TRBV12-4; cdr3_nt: TGTGCCAGCAGTTCCGCGGGACAGGGTCCAGATACGCAGTATTTT; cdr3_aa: CASSSAGQGPDTQYF
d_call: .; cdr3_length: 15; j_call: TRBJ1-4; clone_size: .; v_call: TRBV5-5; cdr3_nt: TGTGCCAGCAGCCCCGGGGCGGGAGGAGGTGAAAAACTGTTTTTT; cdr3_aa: CASSPGAGGGEKLFF
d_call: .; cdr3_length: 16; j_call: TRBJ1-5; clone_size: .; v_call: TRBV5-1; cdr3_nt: TGCGCCAGCAGCTTGGAAGGTCGTCAGGGAGGTACACCCCAGCATTTT; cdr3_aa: CASSLEGRQGGTPQHF
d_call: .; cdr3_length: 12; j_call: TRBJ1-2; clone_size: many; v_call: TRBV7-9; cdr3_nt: TGTGCCAGCAGCTTATTTGGAGATGGCTACACCTTC; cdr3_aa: CASSLFGDGYTF
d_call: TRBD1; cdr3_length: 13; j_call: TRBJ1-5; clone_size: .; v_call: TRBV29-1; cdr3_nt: TGCAGCGTCAACAGGGGGCTGGGGCAGCCCCAGCATTTT; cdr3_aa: CSVNRGLGQPQHF
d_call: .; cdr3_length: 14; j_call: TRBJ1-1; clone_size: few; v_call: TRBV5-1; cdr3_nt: TGTGCCAGCAGTTTGGGACACGCGAACACTGAAGCTTTCTTT; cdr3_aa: CASSLGHANTEAFF
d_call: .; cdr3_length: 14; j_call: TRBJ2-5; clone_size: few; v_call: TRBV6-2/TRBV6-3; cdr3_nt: TGTGCCAGCAGTTATATAGAGGACGAGGAGACCCAGTACTTC; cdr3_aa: CASSYIEDEETQYF
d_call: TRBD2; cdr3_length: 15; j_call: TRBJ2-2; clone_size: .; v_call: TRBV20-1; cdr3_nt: TGCAGTGCTAGTTCAGCGGGGGACTTCACCGGGGAGCTGTTTTTT; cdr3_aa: CSASSAGDFTGELFF
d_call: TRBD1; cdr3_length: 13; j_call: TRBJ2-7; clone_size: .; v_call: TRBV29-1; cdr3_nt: TGCAGCGTGCGCGGACAGGGGGGCTACGAGCAGTACTTC; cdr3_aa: CSVRGQGGYEQYF
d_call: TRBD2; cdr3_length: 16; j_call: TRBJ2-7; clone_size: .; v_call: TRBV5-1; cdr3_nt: TGCGCCAGCAGCAACCTGACTAGCGGGGGCCCCAATGAGCAGTACTTC; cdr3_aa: CASSNLTSGGPNEQYF
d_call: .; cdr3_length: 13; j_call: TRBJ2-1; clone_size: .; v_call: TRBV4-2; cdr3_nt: TGTGCCAGCAGCCAACCTCCGGGGCGTGAGCAGTTCTTC; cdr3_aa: CASSQPPGREQFF
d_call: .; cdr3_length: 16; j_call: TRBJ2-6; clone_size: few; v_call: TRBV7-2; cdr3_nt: TGTGCCAGCAGCTGGGGGGCGCTCTCTGGGGCCAACGTCCTGACTTTC; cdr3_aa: CASSWGALSGANVLTF
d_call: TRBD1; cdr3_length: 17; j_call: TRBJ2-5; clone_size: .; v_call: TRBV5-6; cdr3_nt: TGTGCCAGCCAAGGCCTTACGGGACAGGATCATCAAGAGACCCAGTACTTC; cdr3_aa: CASQGLTGQDHQETQYF
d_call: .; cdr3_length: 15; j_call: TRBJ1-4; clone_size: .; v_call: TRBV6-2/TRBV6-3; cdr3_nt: TGTGCCAGCAGCCCCGTCGGGCAAGAGGGCGAAAAACTGTTTTTT; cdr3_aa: CASSPVGQEGEKLFF
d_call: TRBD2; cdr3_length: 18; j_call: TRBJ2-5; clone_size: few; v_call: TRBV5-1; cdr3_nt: TGCGCCAGCAGTTCAGGCCCTAGCGGGGCCCAAAGGGGGGAGACCCAGTACTTC; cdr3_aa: CASSSGPSGAQRGETQYF
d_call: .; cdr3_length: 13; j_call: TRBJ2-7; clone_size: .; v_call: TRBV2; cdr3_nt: TGTGCCAGCAGCATCAGATTACTCTACGAGCAGTACTTC; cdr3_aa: CASSIRLLYEQYF
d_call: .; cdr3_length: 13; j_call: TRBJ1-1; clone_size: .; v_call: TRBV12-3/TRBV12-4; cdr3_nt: TGTGCCAGCGGTCTCACAGGGTCCACTGAAGCTTTCTTT; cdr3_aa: CASGLTGSTEAFF
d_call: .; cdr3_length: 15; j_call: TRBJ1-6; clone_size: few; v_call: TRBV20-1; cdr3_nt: TGCAGTGCCCCGTGGGGGGCGACTAATAATTCACCCCTCCACTTT; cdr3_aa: CSAPWGATNNSPLHF
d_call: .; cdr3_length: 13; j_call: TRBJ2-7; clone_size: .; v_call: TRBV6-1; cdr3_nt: TGTGCCAGCCCCGACGGTAACTCCTACGAGCAGTACTTC; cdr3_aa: CASPDGNSYEQYF
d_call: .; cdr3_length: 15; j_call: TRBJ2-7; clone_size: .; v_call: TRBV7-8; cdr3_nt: TGTGCCAGCAGCTCGCGCATGATGCTTGGCCACGAGCAGTACTTC; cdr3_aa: CASSSRMMLGHEQYF
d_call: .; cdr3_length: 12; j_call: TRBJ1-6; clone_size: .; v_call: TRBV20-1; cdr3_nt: TGCAGTGGGTGGGCCACGGATTCACCCCTCCACTTT; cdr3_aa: CSGWATDSPLHF
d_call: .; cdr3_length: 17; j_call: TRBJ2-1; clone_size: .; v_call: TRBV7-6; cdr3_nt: TGTGCCAGCAGCGACCGAGGCCTTACGGTCTCCTACAATGAGCAGTTCTTC; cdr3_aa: CASSDRGLTVSYNEQFF
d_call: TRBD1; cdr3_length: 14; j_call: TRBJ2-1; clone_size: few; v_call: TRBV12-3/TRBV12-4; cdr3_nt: TGTGCCAGCAGTCGCCGGACAGGGGGCAATGAGCAGTTCTTC; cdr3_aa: CASSRRTGGNEQFF
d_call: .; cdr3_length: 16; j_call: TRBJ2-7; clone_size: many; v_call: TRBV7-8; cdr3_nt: TGTGCCAGCAGCCTCGAGGGGACAATTCCCCTCTACGAGCAGTACTTC; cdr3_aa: CASSLEGTIPLYEQYF
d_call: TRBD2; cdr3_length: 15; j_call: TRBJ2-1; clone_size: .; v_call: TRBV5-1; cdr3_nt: TGCGCCAGCAGCCGCACCCCGGGGGGGCGCAATGAGCAGTTCTTC; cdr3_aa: CASSRTPGGRNEQFF
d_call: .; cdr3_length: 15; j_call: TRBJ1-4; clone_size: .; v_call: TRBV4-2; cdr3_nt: TGTGCCAGCAGCCTCGTGAGGCAGGATAATGAAAAACTGTTTTTT; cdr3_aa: CASSLVRQDNEKLFF
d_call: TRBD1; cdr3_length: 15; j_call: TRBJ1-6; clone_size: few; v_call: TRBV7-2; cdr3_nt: TGTGCCAGCAGCACGACAGGGGGCATCAATTCACCCCTCCACTTT; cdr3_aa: CASSTTGGINSPLHF
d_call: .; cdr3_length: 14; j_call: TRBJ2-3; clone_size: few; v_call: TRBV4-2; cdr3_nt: TGTGCCAGCAGCCAAGGCACAGAGGGAGATACGCAGTATTTT; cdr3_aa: CASSQGTEGDTQYF
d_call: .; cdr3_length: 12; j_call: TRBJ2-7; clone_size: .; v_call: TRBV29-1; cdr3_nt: TGCAGCGTGTTCCGGGACTCCTACGAGCAGTACTTC; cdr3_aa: CSVFRDSYEQYF
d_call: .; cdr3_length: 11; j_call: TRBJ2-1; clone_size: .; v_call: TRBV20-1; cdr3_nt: TGCAGTTTCTCATATAACAATGAGCAGTTCTTC; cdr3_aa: CSFSYNNEQFF
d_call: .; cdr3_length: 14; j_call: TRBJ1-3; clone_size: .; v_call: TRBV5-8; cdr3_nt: TGTGCCAGCAGCCCGGACACCTCTGGAAACACCATATATTTT; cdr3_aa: CASSPDTSGNTIYF
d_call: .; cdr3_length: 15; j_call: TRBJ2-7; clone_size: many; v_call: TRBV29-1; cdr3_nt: TGCAGCGTTGAAGAGGGAAGCACAGGGTATGGCGAGCAGTACTTC; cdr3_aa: CSVEEGSTGYGEQYF
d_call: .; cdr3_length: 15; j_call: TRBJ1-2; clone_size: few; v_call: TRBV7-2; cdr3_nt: TGTGCCAGCAGCCGTCAACTCGGGGGGCGGTTCGGCTACACCTTC; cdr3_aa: CASSRQLGGRFGYTF
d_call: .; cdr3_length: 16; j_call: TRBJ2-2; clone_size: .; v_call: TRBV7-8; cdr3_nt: TGTGCCAGCAGCTTAGCAGGCTACCCTAAGTCCGGGGAGCTGTTTTTT; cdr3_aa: CASSLAGYPKSGELFF
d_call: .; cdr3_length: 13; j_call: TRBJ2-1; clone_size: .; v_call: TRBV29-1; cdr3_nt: TGCAGCGTTGATGGGGGAACGGGGAATGAGCAGTTCTTC; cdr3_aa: CSVDGGTGNEQFF